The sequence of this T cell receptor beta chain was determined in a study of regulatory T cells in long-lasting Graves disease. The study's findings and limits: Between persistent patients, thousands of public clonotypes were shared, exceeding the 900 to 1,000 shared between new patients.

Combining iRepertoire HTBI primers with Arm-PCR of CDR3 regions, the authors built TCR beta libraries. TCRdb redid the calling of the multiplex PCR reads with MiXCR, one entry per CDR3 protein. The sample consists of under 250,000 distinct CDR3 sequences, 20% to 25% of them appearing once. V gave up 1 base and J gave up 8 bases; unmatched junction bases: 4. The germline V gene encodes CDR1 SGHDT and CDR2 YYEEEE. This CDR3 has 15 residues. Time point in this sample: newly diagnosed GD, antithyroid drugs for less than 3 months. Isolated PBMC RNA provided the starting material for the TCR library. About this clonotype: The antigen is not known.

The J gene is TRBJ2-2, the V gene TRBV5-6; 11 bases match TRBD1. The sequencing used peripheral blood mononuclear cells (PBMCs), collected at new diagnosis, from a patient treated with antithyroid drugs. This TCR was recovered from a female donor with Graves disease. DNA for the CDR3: TGTGCCAGCAGCTTGCTGGGGACAGGGGGGGGGGAGCTGTTTTTT. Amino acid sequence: CASSLLGTGGGELFF.